The 9 T cell receptor beta chains presented below share a single source sample, sequenced in a study of technical replicates of blood from a few donors. Data came from immunoSEQ multiplex PCR; TCRdb stores just in-frame clones and leaves some out. The sample carries tens of thousands of clones, approximately 80% recorded once. The sequenced material came from PBMCs. The receptors stem from a human donor in good health. Some clones in this sample may be carry-over from other donors' samples.

V gene TRBV19 combines with J gene TRBJ1-1; perhaps TRBD1 as D (6 bases). Germline loops: CDR1 LNHDA, CDR2 SQIVND (reference sequence). The CDR3 is 14 residues long. Trimming left V 5 bases short and J 2 bases short, with 12 bases between. CDR3 DNA: TGTGCCAGTAGTGCCGGGACACCTAACACTGAAGCTTTCTTT. It translates to CASSAGTPNTEAFF. Supplemented by reference TRBV19 and TRBJ1-1, the full variable domain reads DGGITQSPKYLFRKEGQNVTLSCEQNLNHDAMYWYRQDPGQGLRLIYYSQIVNDFQKGDIAEGYSVSREKKESFPLTVTSAQKNPTAFYLCASSAGTPNTEAFFGQGTRLTVV.

V usage is TRBV19 and J usage is TRBJ1-6; the match to TRBD1 covers 8 bases. J gave up 14 bases and V 7 bases, and 13 bases lay outside the gene matches. The CDR3 has 14 residues. The germline V gene has CDR1 LNHDA and CDR2 SQIVND (reference sequence). Here the CDR3 DNA reads TGTGCCAGTAACTCGGGACAGGTACGCGGAGCCCTCCACTTT. Translation gives CASNSGQVRGALHF.

V and J are TRBV9 and TRBJ2-1; 7 positions agree with TRBD2. Germline loops: CDR1 SGDLS, CDR2 YYNGEE. The J segment lost 9 bases and the V segment lost 0 bases, leaving 9 bases of the junction unmatched. The CDR3 runs 15 residues. The CDR3 nucleotides read TGTGCCAGCAGCGTAGGCGGGAGCTTAGCCGGTGAGCAGTTCTTC. This sequence encodes CASSVGGSLAGEQFF.

The chain is built from TRBV27 and TRBJ2-3; 7 bases align to TRBD2. V lost 2 bases, J lost 6 bases, and 5 bases stayed unmatched. This CDR3 comprises 14 residues. In germline, CDR1 is MNHEY, CDR2 SMNVEV (reference sequence). The CDR3: CASSLQRDRDTQYF. In nucleotides, the CDR3 is TGTGCCAGCAGTTTACAGCGGGATCGGGATACGCAGTATTTT.

CDR3 amino acids: CASVAVTLHNEQFF. DNA of the CDR3: TGTGCCAGCGTAGCGGTAACCCTACACAATGAGCAGTTCTTC. The V and J genes are TRBV5-8 and TRBJ2-1; possible D gene TRBD2, 6 bases. Germline assignment: CDR1 SGHTS and CDR2 YDEGEE. The CDR3 is 14 amino acids. Trimming removed 7 bases at V and 5 bases at J, with 16 bases between.

The J gene is TRBJ2-2, the V gene TRBV5-1; D is possibly TRBD2 (5 bases). Germline CDR1 reads SGHRS; CDR2 reads YFSETQ. The CDR3 runs 13 residues. V lost 2 bases and J lost 6, with 8 bases in between. In DNA form, the CDR3 reads TGCGCCAGCAGCTTCTCCGGGGCCGGGGAGCTGTTTTTT. Translated, it gives CASSFSGAGELFF.

The CDR3 region has the DNA TGCGCCAGCAGCTTGTCCGGGGGGGCCTACGAGCAGTACTTC. Translation gives CASSLSGGAYEQYF. This chain links TRBV5-1 with TRBJ2-7, with 8 nucleotides matching TRBD2. The CDR3 has 14 amino acids. J gave up 2 bases and V 1 base, and 2 bases lay outside the gene matches. The germline V gene encodes CDR1 SGHRS and CDR2 YFSETQ.

The genes are TRBV5-8 and TRBJ2-1, with a weak D call TRBD2 (6 bases). V dropped 0 bases and J dropped 4 bases, with 11 bases sitting between them. The CDR3 is 15 residues long. Looked up from germline, CDR1 is SGHTS and CDR2 is YDEGEE. This chain's CDR3 is CASSLARTTYNEQFF. CDR3 nucleotides: TGTGCCAGCAGCTTGGCTAGGACTACGTACAATGAGCAGTTCTTC.

The chain has TRBV5-4 and TRBJ2-2; D perhaps matches TRBD1 (6 bases). The CDR3 extends over 14 amino acids. Germline assignment: CDR1 SGHNT and CDR2 YYREEE (reference sequence). Trimming left V 8 bases short and J 6 bases short, with 17 bases between. CDR3 loop: CASQDRRVPGELFF. CDR3 coding DNA: TGTGCCAGTCAAGACAGGCGAGTCCCCGGGGAGCTGTTTTTT.